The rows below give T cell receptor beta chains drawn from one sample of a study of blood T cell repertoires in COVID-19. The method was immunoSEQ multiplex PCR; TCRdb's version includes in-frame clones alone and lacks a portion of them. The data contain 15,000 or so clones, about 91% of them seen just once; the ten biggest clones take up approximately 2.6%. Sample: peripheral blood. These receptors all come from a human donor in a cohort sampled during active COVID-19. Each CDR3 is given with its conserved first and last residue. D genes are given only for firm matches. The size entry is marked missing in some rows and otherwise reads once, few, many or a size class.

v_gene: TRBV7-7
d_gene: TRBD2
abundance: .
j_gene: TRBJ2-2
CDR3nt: TGTGCCAGCAGCCCAATAGCGGGGGGGAACACCGGGGAGCTGTTTTTT
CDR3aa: CASSPIAGGNTGELFF

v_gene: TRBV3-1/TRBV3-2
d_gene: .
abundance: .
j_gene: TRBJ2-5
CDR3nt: TGTGCCAGCAGCCGGGGAGGGGGAGGTCAAGAGACCCAGTACTTC
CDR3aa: CASSRGGGGQETQYF

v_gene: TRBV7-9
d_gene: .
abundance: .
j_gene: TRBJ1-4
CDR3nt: TGTGCCAGCACCCAACCGGGTAATGAAAAACTGTTTTTT
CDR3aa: CASTQPGNEKLFF

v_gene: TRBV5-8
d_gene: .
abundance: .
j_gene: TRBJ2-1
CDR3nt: TGTGCCAGCAGCCCCCCACTCTACAATGAGCAGTTCTTC
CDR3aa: CASSPPLYNEQFF

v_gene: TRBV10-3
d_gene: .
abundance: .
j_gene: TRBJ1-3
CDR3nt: TGTGCCATCAGTTGGACATCACTAAGCTCTGGAAACACCATATATTTT
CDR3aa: CAISWTSLSSGNTIYF

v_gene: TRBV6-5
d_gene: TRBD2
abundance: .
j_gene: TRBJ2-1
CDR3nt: TGTGCCAGCAGTTATCGCGGGGGGACCTACAATGAGCAGTTCTTC
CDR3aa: CASSYRGGTYNEQFF

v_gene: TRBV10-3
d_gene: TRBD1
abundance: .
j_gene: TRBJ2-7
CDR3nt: TGTGCCATCAGCGTGACAGGGTTCGAGCAGTACTTC
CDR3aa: CAISVTGFEQYF

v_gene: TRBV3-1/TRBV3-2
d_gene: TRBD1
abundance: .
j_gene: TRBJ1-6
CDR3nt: TGTGCCAGCAGCCTTGGGACAGCATATAATTCACCCCTCCACTTT
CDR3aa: CASSLGTAYNSPLHF

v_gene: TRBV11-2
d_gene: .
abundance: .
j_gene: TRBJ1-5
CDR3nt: TGTGCCAGCAGCTTAACCCCAGGTCAGCCCCAGCATTTT
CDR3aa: CASSLTPGQPQHF

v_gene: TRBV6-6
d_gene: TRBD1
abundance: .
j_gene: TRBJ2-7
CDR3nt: TGTGCCAGCACCAACTCGGACAGGGACGAGCAGTACTTC
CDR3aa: CASTNSDRDEQYF

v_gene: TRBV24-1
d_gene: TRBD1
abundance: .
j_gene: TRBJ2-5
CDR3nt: TGTGCCACCAGTGTCACAGGGGGTCAAGAGACCCAGTACTTC
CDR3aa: CATSVTGGQETQYF

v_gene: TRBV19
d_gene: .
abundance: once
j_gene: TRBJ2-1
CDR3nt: TGTGCCAGTAGTATAGTTCCGGGTCTTTACAATGAGCAGTTCTTC
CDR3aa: CASSIVPGLYNEQFF

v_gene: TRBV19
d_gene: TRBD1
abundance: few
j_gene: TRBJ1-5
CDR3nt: TGTGCCAGTAGTATACAGGGGGATCAGCCCCAGCATTTT
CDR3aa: CASSIQGDQPQHF

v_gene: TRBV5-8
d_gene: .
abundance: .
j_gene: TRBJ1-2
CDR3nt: TGTGCCAGCAGCTTACTACCGGACAGCTATGGCTACACCTTC
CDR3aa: CASSLLPDSYGYTF

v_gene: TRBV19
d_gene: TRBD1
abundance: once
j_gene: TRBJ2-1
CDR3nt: TGTGCCAGTAGTATGGACAGGGAGCAGTTCTTC
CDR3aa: CASSMDREQFF

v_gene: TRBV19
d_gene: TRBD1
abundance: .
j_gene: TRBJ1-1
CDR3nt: TGTGCCAGTAGACCCGGGACAGGAGGCTGGGGCACTGAAGCTTTCTTT
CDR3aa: CASRPGTGGWGTEAFF

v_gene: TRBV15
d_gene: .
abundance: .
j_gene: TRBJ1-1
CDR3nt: TGTGCCACCAGCCCGGTGGAGGGGACTGAAGCTTTCTTT
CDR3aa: CATSPVEGTEAFF

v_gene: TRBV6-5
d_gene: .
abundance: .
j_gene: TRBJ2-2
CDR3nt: TGTGCCAGCAGTTACTCTCGACTCTACACCGGGGAGCTGTTTTTT
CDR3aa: CASSYSRLYTGELFF

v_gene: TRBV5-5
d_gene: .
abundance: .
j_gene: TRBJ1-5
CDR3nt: TGTGCCAGCAGCTTCGCCCTCCACAGGGTGGGGCAGCCCCAGCATTTT
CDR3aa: CASSFALHRVGQPQHF

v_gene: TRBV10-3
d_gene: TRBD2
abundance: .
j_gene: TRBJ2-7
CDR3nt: TGTGCCATCAGTTTTAGCGGGGAGAACTCCTACGAGCAGTACTTC
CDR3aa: CAISFSGENSYEQYF

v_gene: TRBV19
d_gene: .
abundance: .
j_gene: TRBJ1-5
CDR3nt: TGTGCCACCCATAGCGGTTCGTATAGCAATCAGCCCCAGCATTTT
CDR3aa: CATHSGSYSNQPQHF

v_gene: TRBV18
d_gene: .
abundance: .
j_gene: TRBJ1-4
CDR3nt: TGTGCCAGCTCCCCATTGTGGCAGGGTAGGGTAACTAATGAAAAACTGTTTTTT
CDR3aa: CASSPLWQGRVTNEKLFF

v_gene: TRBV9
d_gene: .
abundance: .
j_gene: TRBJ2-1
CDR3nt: TGTGCCAGCAGCGCGACCTGGCTAGGGGGTGAGCAGTTCTTC
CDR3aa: CASSATWLGGEQFF

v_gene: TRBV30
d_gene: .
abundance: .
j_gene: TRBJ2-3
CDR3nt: TGTGCCTGGAGTGTACTCGGGATGGATACGCAGTATTTT
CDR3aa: CAWSVLGMDTQYF

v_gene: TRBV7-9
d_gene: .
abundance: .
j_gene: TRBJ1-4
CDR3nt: TGTGCCAGCAGCTCCAGGGTAGAGGAAAAACTGTTTTTT
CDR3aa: CASSSRVEEKLFF

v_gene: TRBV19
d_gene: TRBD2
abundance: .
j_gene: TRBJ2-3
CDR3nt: TGTGCCAGCACAGCGGGAGGGGAAGATACGCAGTATTTT
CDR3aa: CASTAGGEDTQYF

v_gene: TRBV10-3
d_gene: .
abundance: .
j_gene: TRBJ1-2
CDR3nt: TGTGCCATCAGTGCCACTAGGGGGGGGTACTATGGCTACACCTTC
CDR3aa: CAISATRGGYYGYTF

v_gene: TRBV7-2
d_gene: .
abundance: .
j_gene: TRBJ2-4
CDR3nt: TGTGCCAGCAGCTTGGGCACTAGCAAGAACATTCAGTACTTC
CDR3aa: CASSLGTSKNIQYF

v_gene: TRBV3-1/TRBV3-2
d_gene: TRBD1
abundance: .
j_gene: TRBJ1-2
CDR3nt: TGTGCCAGCAGCCAAGATCCGACAGGGGTACGAGGCTACACCTTC
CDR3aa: CASSQDPTGVRGYTF

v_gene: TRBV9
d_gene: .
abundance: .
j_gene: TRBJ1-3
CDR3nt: TGTGCCAGCAGCGCGTTCCCCTTCTTCTCTGGAAACACCATATATTTT
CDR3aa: CASSAFPFFSGNTIYF

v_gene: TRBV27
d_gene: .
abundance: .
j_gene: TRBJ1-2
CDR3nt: TGTGCCAGCAGTGAGGGTGACCCCCGGACAGCCAACTATGGCTACACCTTC
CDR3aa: CASSEGDPRTANYGYTF

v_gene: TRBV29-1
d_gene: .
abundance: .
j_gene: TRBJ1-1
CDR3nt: TGCAGCGGCATGGCCGGGACAATCTCTGAAGCTTTCTTT
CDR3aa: CSGMAGTISEAFF

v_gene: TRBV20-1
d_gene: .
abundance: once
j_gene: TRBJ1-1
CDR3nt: TGCAGTGCTAGTGCAGGGGTTGACACTGAAGCTTTCTTT
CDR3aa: CSASAGVDTEAFF

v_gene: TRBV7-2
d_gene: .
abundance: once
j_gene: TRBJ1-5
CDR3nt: TGTGCCAGCAGCTTAGAGCGGAGCAATCAGCCCCAGCATTTT
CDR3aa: CASSLERSNQPQHF

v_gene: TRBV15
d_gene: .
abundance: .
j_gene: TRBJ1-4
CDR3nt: TGTGCCACCAGCAGAGGGGAGGGAACTAATGAAAAACTGTTTTTT
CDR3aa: CATSRGEGTNEKLFF

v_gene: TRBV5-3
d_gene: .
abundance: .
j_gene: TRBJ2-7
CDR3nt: TGTGCCAGAAGCTTGGATGGGGAGTGGGGTCCCACCTACGAGCAGTACTTC
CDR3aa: CARSLDGEWGPTYEQYF

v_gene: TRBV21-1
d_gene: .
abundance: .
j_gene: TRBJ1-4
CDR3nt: TGTGCCAGCAGCTTCCCTGGGGACACTAGAACTAATGAAAAACTGTTTTTT
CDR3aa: CASSFPGDTRTNEKLFF

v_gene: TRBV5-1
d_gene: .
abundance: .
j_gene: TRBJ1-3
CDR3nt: TGCGCCAGCAGCTTCACAGGCACCTTTCCGGGTGGAAACACCATATATTTT
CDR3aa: CASSFTGTFPGGNTIYF

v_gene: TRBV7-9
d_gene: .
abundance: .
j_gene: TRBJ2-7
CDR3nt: TGTGCCAGCACCCCCAGGGGACCAAACTACGAGCAGTACTTC
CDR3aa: CASTPRGPNYEQYF

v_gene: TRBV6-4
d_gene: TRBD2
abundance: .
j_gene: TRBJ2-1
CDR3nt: TGTGCCAGCAGTGACGGGTTTGGCGGGAGGTCCCATGAGCAGTTCTTC
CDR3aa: CASSDGFGGRSHEQFF

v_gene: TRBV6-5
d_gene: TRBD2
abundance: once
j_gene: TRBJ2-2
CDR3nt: TGTGCCAGCATGGGACTAGCAGTGGCCGGGGAGCTGTTTTTT
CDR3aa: CASMGLAVAGELFF

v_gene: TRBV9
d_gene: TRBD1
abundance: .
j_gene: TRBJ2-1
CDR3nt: TGTGCCAGCAGCGTAGCCCGCCGGGGACAGGGCCTCGGTTCGGAGCAGTTCTTC
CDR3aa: CASSVARRGQGLGSEQFF

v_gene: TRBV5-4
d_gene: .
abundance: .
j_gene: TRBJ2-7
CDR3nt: TGTGCCAGCAGCTGGGAGAAGGGCTCCTACGAGCAGTACTTC
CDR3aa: CASSWEKGSYEQYF

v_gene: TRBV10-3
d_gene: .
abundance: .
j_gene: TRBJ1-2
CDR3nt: TGTGCCATCAGCAGGACGGGGAACTATGGCTACACCTTC
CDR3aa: CAISRTGNYGYTF

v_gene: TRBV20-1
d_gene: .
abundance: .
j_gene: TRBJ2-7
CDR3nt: TGCAGTGCTAAGCGGGACGAGCAGTACTTC
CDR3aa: CSAKRDEQYF

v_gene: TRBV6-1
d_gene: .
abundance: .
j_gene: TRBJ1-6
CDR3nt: TGTGCCAGCAGTGTTCGCGGCGCAGCGTATAATTCACCCCTCCACTTT
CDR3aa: CASSVRGAAYNSPLHF

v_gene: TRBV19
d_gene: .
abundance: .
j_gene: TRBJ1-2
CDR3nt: TGTGCCAGTAGTATGCGGGGGTTCTATGGCTACACCTTC
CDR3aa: CASSMRGFYGYTF

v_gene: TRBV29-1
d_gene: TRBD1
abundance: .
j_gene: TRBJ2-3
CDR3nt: TGCAGCGTCCAGGGGGTAGTAGATACGCAGTATTTT
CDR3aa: CSVQGVVDTQYF

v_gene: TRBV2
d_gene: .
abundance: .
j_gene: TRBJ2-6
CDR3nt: TGTGCCAGCAGTGGAGATATACTCTCTGGGGCCAACGTCCTGACTTTC
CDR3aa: CASSGDILSGANVLTF

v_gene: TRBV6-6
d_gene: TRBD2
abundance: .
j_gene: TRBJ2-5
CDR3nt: TGTGCCAGCGCCTCTAGCGGGCAAGAGACCCAGTACTTC
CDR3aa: CASASSGQETQYF

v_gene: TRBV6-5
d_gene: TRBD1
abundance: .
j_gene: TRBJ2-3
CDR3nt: TGTGCCAGCAGTTCCGGCGACAGGGGTTTTCCAGATACGCAGTATTTT
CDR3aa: CASSSGDRGFPDTQYF

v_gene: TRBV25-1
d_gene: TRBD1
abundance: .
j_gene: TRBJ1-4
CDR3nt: TGTGCCAGCAGTGAATACCCTGGACAGGGGGGCTCAAGCGAAAAACTGTTTTTT
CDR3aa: CASSEYPGQGGSSEKLFF

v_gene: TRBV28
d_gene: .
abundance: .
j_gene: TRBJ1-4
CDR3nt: TGTGCCAGCAGCCAAGCAATTGGCAGCGGGGAGCGATCGGAAAAACTGTTTTTT
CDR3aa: CASSQAIGSGERSEKLFF

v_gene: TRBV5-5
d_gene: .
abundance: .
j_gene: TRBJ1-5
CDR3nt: TGTGCCAGCAGCTTGGGCGGGTTGAAGCCCCAGCATTTT
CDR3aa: CASSLGGLKPQHF

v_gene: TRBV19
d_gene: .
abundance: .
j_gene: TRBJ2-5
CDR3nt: TGTGCCAGTAGTATATGGGGGGGACAGGCAATCCAAGAGACCCAGTACTTC
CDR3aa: CASSIWGGQAIQETQYF

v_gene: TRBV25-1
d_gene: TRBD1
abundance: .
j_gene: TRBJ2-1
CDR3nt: TGTGCCAGCAGTGATTCCGGACAGGGCTACAATGAGCAGTTCTTC
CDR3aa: CASSDSGQGYNEQFF

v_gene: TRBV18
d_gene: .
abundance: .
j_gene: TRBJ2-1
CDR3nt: TGTGCCAGCTCACCACGCGGCCGGGGGTTATACAATGAGCAGTTCTTC
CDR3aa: CASSPRGRGLYNEQFF

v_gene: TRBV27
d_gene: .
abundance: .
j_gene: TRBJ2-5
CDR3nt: TGTGCCAGCAGTTCGGGACTGCCAGGAGAGACCCAGTACTTC
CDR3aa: CASSSGLPGETQYF

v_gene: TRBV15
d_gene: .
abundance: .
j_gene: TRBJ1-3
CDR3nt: TGTGCCACCAGCCTAACAGGGCGGGGGTCTGGAAACACCATATATTTT
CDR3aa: CATSLTGRGSGNTIYF

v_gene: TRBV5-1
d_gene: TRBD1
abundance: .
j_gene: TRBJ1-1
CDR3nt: TGCGCCAGCAGCTTTCCCGGGACAGGGGGCAGGGACACTGAAGCTTTCTTT
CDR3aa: CASSFPGTGGRDTEAFF